The 28 T cell receptor beta chains below were found in one sample sequenced in a study of OX40 agonist ivuxolimab in advanced cancers. Generated by immunoSEQ multiplex PCR, the TCRdb table keeps only in-frame clones and is missing some. The sample gives 65,000 to 75,000 clones, around 80% of which show up once; approximately 6.3% is in the top ten. The sequences come from CD4+ or CD8+ T cells sorted from blood, collected in a trial of the OX40 agonist ivuxolimab. The source is an adult with an advanced solid tumor such as melanoma, head and neck, liver or kidney cancer.

This clone was detected once. The rearrangement joins TRBV7-3 to TRBJ2-7; the D gene could be TRBD1 or TRBD2 (6 bases each). V lost 5 bases to trimming and J lost 3 bases, with 17 bases between them. This CDR3 region has 15 residues. From germline, CDR1 is SGHTA and CDR2 FQGTGA. The CDR3 nucleotides are TGTGCCAGCAGCCCCGCGCCCGGGGGCGTCTACGAGCAGTACTTC. Translated, it gives CASSPAPGGVYEQYF.

The genes are TRBV5-1 and TRBJ1-1; D is uncertain. The CDR3 extends over 15 amino acids. Germline loops: CDR1 SGHRS, CDR2 YFSETQ. With 4 bases removed from V and 3 bases from J, the gap between germline ends came to 16 bases. The CDR3 loop is CASSLGPRSDTEAFF. CDR3 nucleotide sequence: TGCGCCAGCAGCCTCGGGCCTAGGTCGGACACTGAAGCTTTCTTT.

The CDR3 DNA is TGTGCCAGCAGTTTTTTAACACCGAACTACAATGAGCAGTTCTTC. It specifies CASSFLTPNYNEQFF. The rearrangement links TRBV28 to TRBJ2-1; no firm D call. Germline V CDR1 and CDR2: MDHEN, SYDVKM. Trimming took 3 bases from V and 3 from J, leaving 12 bases between them. This CDR3 region has 15 residues. The full variable domain, in which reference TRBV28 and TRBJ2-1 provide the parts outside the CDR3, is DVKVTQSSRYLVKRTGEKVFLECVQDMDHENMFWYRQDPGLGLRLIYFSYDVKMKEKGDIPEGYSVSREKKERFSLILESASTNQTSMYLCASSFLTPNYNEQFFGPGTRLTVL.

The chain employs TRBV5-1 and TRBJ2-6; 9 bases agree with TRBD1. The CDR3 length is 18 residues. CDR1 is SGHRS and CDR2 is YFSETQ in the germline V gene. V shed 4 bases and J 4 bases; nucleotides not matched to a gene: 12. The CDR3 DNA follows: TGCGCCAGCAGCCCGGGTCCCGGGACAGGGACCGGGGCCAACGTCCTGACTTTC. Translating gives CASSPGPGTGTGANVLTF.

The chain joins TRBV5-6 to TRBJ2-1; TRBD1 might be the D (6 bases). Between the trimmed V and J ends, which lost 2 bases and 4 bases, there was a span of 25 bases. Germline V gene sequence: CDR1 SGHDT, CDR2 YYEEEE. The CDR3 spans 19 residues. The CDR3 sequence is CASSFMRGNADSRYNEQFF. DNA for the CDR3: TGTGCCAGCAGCTTCATGAGGGGGAATGCGGATTCCCGGTACAATGAGCAGTTCTTC.

This clone was counted once. The chain employs TRBV5-6 and TRBJ1-1; D is ambiguous. Germline CDR1 is SGHDT and CDR2 is YYEEEE. The CDR3 spans 12 residues. V lost 4 bases and J lost 3, with 7 bases in between. CDR3 sequence: CASSQVYTEAFF. As DNA, the CDR3 is TGTGCCAGCAGCCAGGTTTACACTGAAGCTTTCTTT.

The J gene is TRBJ2-2, the V gene TRBV7-3; 15 bases map to TRBD2. CDR1 is SGHTA and CDR2 is FQGTGA in the germline V gene. The CDR3 runs 17 residues. V lost 2 bases to trimming and J lost 5 bases; unmatched junction nucleotides: 3. CDR3 region: CASSLGTSGRRTGELFF. In DNA form, the CDR3 reads TGTGCCAGCAGCTTAGGGACTAGCGGGAGGCGGACCGGGGAGCTGTTTTTT.

This chain connects TRBV28 to TRBJ1-2, with D hard to call. Germline lookup yields CDR1 MDHEN and CDR2 SYDVKM. V lost 5 bases and J lost 5, with 9 bases in between. CDR3 length: 12 amino acids. CDR3 loop: CASSPRSYGYTF. CDR3 DNA: TGTGCCAGCAGTCCGCGGAGTTATGGCTACACCTTC.

The gene calls are TRBV5-1 and TRBJ1-3; the D gene is possibly TRBD1 (6 bases). Germline assignment: CDR1 SGHRS and CDR2 YFSETQ. Trimming took 1 base from V and 3 from J, leaving 11 bases between them. The CDR3 is made up of 15 amino acids. The CDR3 bases are TGCGCCAGCAGCTTGCCGGGGACAAGTGGAAACACCATATATTTT. Its translation: CASSLPGTSGNTIYF.

The chain combines TRBV11-2 with TRBJ2-5; TRBD1 aligns across 10 bases. The CDR3 is 18 residues long. Germline V gene sequence: CDR1 SGHAT, CDR2 FQNNGV. The J segment lost 4 bases and the V segment lost 0 bases, leaving 11 bases of the junction unmatched. CDR3: CASSLDSRGTGVRETQYF. As DNA, the CDR3 is TGTGCCAGCAGCTTAGATAGCCGCGGGACAGGGGTAAGAGAGACCCAGTACTTC.

V usage is TRBV5-1 and J usage is TRBJ1-1, with D possibly TRBD1 on 5 matching bases. There are 14 residues in the CDR3. CDR1 and CDR2 from the germline V gene are SGHRS and YFSETQ. Trimming stripped 2 bases from V and 3 bases from J, with 11 bases between. The DNA of the CDR3 is TGCGCCAGCAGCTTTACAGGACGGGACACTGAAGCTTTCTTT. The encoded protein is CASSFTGRDTEAFF.

This clone was found a few times. The gene calls are TRBV18 and TRBJ1-1; no reliable D call. This CDR3 region has 14 residues. V was clipped by 3 bases and J by 1 base, with 9 bases between them. Looked up from germline, CDR1 is KGHSH and CDR2 is LQKENI. The CDR3 nucleotides read TGTGCCAGCTCACCTTCCAGTTGGAACACTGAAGCTTTCTTT. It is translated as CASSPSSWNTEAFF.

The chain is built from TRBV2 and TRBJ2-5, with TRBD2 matching 11 bases. V shed 9 bases and J 3 bases; nucleotides not matched to a gene: 3. CDR1 is SNHLY, CDR2 FYNNEI, per germline. The CDR3 is 13 residues long. The CDR3 DNA sequence: TGTGCCAGGGGGGGACTAGCGGAAGAGACCCAGTACTTC. Protein: CARGGLAEETQYF.

The gene calls are TRBV5-1 and TRBJ2-1; 9 positions agree with TRBD2. Germline-derived CDR1 and CDR2 are SGHRS and YFSETQ. CDR3 length: 14 residues. V was pared by 9 bases and J by 8 bases, with 12 bases of the junction left unmatched. The CDR3 DNA reads TGCGCCACGTCTGGGGCGGGGGGGCAGGATGAGCAGTTCTTC. It encodes CATSGAGGQDEQFF.

A word on this clone: The sample holds other DNA sequences that translate to the same CDR3. J is TRBJ1-2 and V is TRBV5-1; the match to TRBD1 covers 11 bases. CDR3 length: 13 amino acids. The germline CDR1 and CDR2 sequences are SGHRS and YFSETQ. With 4 bases clipped from V and 8 bases from J, the junction kept 4 bases outside the gene matches. CDR3 region: CASSLGQGDGYTF. DNA for the CDR3: TGCGCCAGCAGCCTGGGACAGGGGGACGGCTACACCTTC. Variable domain in full (rest from reference TRBV5-1 and TRBJ1-2): KAGVTQTPRYLIKTRGQQVTLSCSPISGHRSVSWYQQTPGQGLQFLFEYFSETQRNKGNFPGRFSGRQFSNSRSEMNVSTLELGDSALYLCASSLGQGDGYTFGSGTRLTVV.

The rearrangement links TRBV5-4 to TRBJ2-1; D assignment may be TRBD1 or TRBD2 (6 bases each). Germline lookup yields CDR1 SGHNT and CDR2 YYREEE (reference sequence). Trimming pared 0 bases from V and 2 bases from J, leaving 12 bases between. The CDR3 has 16 residues. In DNA form, the CDR3 reads TGTGCCAGCAGCTTGGCGTCGGGGGCCACCTACAATGAGCAGTTCTTC. As protein: CASSLASGATYNEQFF.

This clone was counted a single time. The J gene is TRBJ2-7, the V gene TRBV6-5; perhaps TRBD1 as D (7 bases). The germline V and J ends were trimmed by 7 bases and 3 bases, with 13 bases remaining between them. Germline lookup yields CDR1 MNHEY and CDR2 SVGAGI. The CDR3 totals 13 residues. The CDR3 reads CASKGRTGYEQYV. The CDR3 nucleotides are TGTGCCAGCAAGGGGAGGACAGGCTACGAGCAGTACGTC.

The chain uses TRBV7-2 and TRBJ1-3; 9 bases match TRBD1. CDR1 is SGHTA and CDR2 is FQGNSA in the germline V gene. The CDR3 consists of 16 residues. V shed 7 bases, J shed 3 bases, and the junction held 10 bases outside the gene matches. Here the CDR3 DNA reads TGTGCCAGCACCCGGGGACAGGGAGTATATGGAAACACCATATATTTT. It specifies CASTRGQGVYGNTIYF.

The chain recombines TRBV5-4 with TRBJ2-3; D might be TRBD1 or TRBD2, each matching 6 bases. Germline V lookup: CDR1 SGHNT, CDR2 YYREEE (reference sequence). This CDR3 is 14 amino acids long. Trimming cost V 4 bases and J 2 bases, with 11 bases left between them. The CDR3 sequence: CASSIGGATDTQYF. CDR3 nucleotide sequence: TGTGCCAGCAGCATCGGGGGCGCCACAGATACGCAGTATTTT.

This clone was observed a handful of times. The V call is TRBV5-1, the J call TRBJ2-3; 7 positions agree with TRBD1. Germline trimming cut 4 bases from V and 7 bases from J; bases unmatched to any gene: 15. The germline gives CDR1 SGHRS, CDR2 YFSETQ. The CDR3 spans 16 residues. As DNA, the CDR3 is TGCGCCAGCAGCGGACGTGGACAGGACCTTCGTAATACGCAGTATTTT. Amino acids: CASSGRGQDLRNTQYF.

J is TRBJ2-4 and V is TRBV19; TRBD1 or TRBD2 may be the D gene (6 bases each). The V and J ends lost 3 bases and 0 bases respectively, with 24 bases between them. This CDR3 has 20 amino acids. The germline V gene has CDR1 LNHDA and CDR2 SQIVND (reference sequence). The CDR3 nucleotides read TGTGCCAGTAGTATTGAAGGAGGGGGAGGCATCATCCTAGCCAAAAACATTCAGTACTTC. Protein sequence: CASSIEGGGGIILAKNIQYF.

CDR3 sequence: CASSDDTGFTEAFF. CDR3 nucleotide sequence: TGTGCCAGCAGTGACGACACAGGGTTCACTGAAGCTTTCTTT. The rearrangement links TRBV25-1 to TRBJ1-1; TRBD1 might be the D (6 bases). The CDR3 is 14 amino acids. Deletions cut 3 bases from V and 4 bases from J, with 12 bases between. From germline, CDR1 is MGHDK and CDR2 SYGVNS.

This chain uses TRBV7-2 with TRBJ2-3, with 13 bases that match TRBD2. Losses at the gene ends were 2 bases for V and 0 bases for J; bases not matched to a gene: 5. CDR3 length: 18 residues. CDR1 SGHTA and CDR2 FQGNSA come from the germline V gene. The CDR3 DNA follows: TGTGCCAGCAGCTTACGGGGACTAGCGGGAACTAGCACAGATACGCAGTATTTT. Protein product: CASSLRGLAGTSTDTQYF.

CDR3 in amino acids: CAISAENYGYTF. The CDR3 bases are TGTGCCATCAGTGCAGAGAACTATGGCTACACCTTC. The chain is built from TRBV10-3 and TRBJ1-2; unclear D gene. The germline V gene encodes CDR1 ENHRY and CDR2 SYGVKD. The length of the CDR3 is 12 residues. The V end lost 4 bases, the J end lost 2 bases, and 5 bases lay between the germline ends.

The V and J genes are TRBV30 and TRBJ1-5; no reliable D call. CDR1 is GTSNPN and CDR2 is SVGIG in the germline V gene (reference sequence). The CDR3 loop spans 17 amino acids. V was shortened by 3 bases and J by 0 bases, with 18 bases between the two germline ends. In nucleotides, the CDR3 is TGTGCCTGGAGCACAGACAAAGGAGGGATTAGCAATCAGCCCCAGCATTTT. It is translated as CAWSTDKGGISNQPQHF.

The chain has TRBV11-2 and TRBJ2-1; D unclear. The germline V and J ends were trimmed by 1 base and 7 bases, with 11 bases remaining between them. Per germline, CDR1 SGHAT and CDR2 FQNNGV. CDR3 size: 14 residues. The CDR3 DNA sequence: TGTGCCAGCAGCTTAGCCGCAAGGGTTAATGAGCAGTTCTTC. Its protein is CASSLAARVNEQFF.

This sequence joins TRBV9 and TRBJ2-1, with TRBD2 identical over 7 bases. With 3 bases clipped from V and 7 bases from J, the junction kept 4 bases outside the gene matches. The CDR3 sequence is 13 residues long. Germline CDR1 is SGDLS and CDR2 is YYNGEE. CDR3 nucleotides: TGTGCCAGCAGCGCCTGGACTAGTAATGAGCAGTTCTTC. This codes for CASSAWTSNEQFF.

The table lists this clone with a count of one. The V gene is TRBV30, the J gene TRBJ2-2; D is possibly TRBD1 or TRBD2 (6 bases each). CDR1 and CDR2 (germline): GTSNPN, SVGIG (reference sequence). The V gene lost 2 bases and the J gene lost 2 bases, with 12 bases spanning the gap. The CDR3 runs to 15 residues. The CDR3 protein is CAWSKGGYNTGELFF. The DNA of the CDR3 is TGTGCCTGGAGTAAGGGGGGCTATAACACCGGGGAGCTGTTTTTT.